A selection of T cell receptor beta chains follows, all from one sample in a study of blood T cells in healthy people across ages. TCRdb recomputed calls from the 5' RACE reads with MiXCR, one row per CDR3 protein. The table lists 1.5 million to 1.9 million distinct CDR3 sequences, roughly 43% of them singletons. The source material was blood. The receptors come from a woman aged 18-35 years in good health. Each CDR3 is given with its conserved first and last residue. A D gene is named only where the DNA matches it firmly. Clone size is not always given. Where it is, it says once, few, many or a class for expanded clones.

>.|.|15|TRBJ2-7|TRBV12-5
TGTGCTAGTGGTTTGGTAGTGGGTGGCTCCTACGAGCAGTACTTC
CASGLVVGGSYEQYF
>few|.|12|TRBJ1-1|TRBV20-1
TGCAGTGCGGGTACAATCGAGGGTGAAGCTTTCTTT
CSAGTIEGEAFF
>.|.|14|TRBJ2-5|TRBV4-1
TGCGCCAGCAGCGCCCCGTGGAGGCAAGAGACCCAGTACTTC
CASSAPWRQETQYF
>many|.|15|TRBJ2-1|TRBV5-8
TGTGCCAGCAGCAGCGGCCTGAGCTCCTACAATGAGCAGTTCTTC
CASSSGLSSYNEQFF
>.|.|14|TRBJ2-7|TRBV13
TGTGCCAGCAGCTCCCGACAGAAGAGCTACGAGCAGTACTTC
CASSSRQKSYEQYF
>once|.|15|TRBJ1-6|TRBV3-1
TGTGCCAGCAGCCCCAAGGTGGAAAGGAATTCACCCCTCCACTTT
CASSPKVERNSPLHF
>.|.|14|TRBJ2-5|TRBV6-1
TGTGCCACCGAACTAGTTTCTAGATACAATGAGCAGTACTTC
CATELVSRYNEQYF
>.|.|14|TRBJ2-7|TRBV20-1
TGCAGTGCTAGAGATCAGGGACGCTCCTACGAGCAGTACTTC
CSARDQGRSYEQYF
>.|.|13|TRBJ2-1|TRBV10-3
TGTGCCATCAGTGAGTCAGCCGTCGATGAGCAGTTCTTC
CAISESAVDEQFF
>.|TRBD1|13|TRBJ2-7|TRBV11-2
TGTGCCAGCAGCTTGGACAGGGCTTACGAGAAGTACTTC
CASSLDRAYEKYF
>many|TRBD2|15|TRBJ2-3|TRBV5-1
TGCGCCAGCAGCGCAACTAGCGGGGCCACAGATACGCAGTATTTT
CASSATSGATDTQYF
>few|TRBD2|14|TRBJ2-7|TRBV29-1
TGCAGCGCAGCTAGCGGGAGGTCCTACAATGAGCAGTACTTC
CSAASGRSYNEQYF
>.|.|16|TRBJ2-3|TRBV29-1
TGCAGCGTTGAAGAAGAGCAGGGGTCCAACACAGATACTCAGTATTTT
CSVEEEQGSNTDTQYF
>.|.|17|TRBJ2-7|TRBV4-3
TGCGCCAGCAGCCAAGATGTAGGCGGGACTTTTGCCTACGAGCAGTACTTC
CASSQDVGGTFAYEQYF
>few|.|13|TRBJ1-2|TRBV20-1
TGCAGTGCTCCCCCAACCTATAACTATGGCTACACCTTC
CSAPPTYNYGYTF
>.|TRBD1|14|TRBJ2-4|TRBV20-1
TGCAGTGCTAGGACGCACAGGGGGCAGAGAGTGCAGTACTTC
CSARTHRGQRVQYF
>.|.|17|TRBJ2-1|TRBV14
TGTGCCAGCAGCGGTGGCACCGCTCAAACCGCCTACAATGAGCAGTTCTTC
CASSGGTAQTAYNEQFF
>.|.|14|TRBJ2-5|TRBV5-1
TGCGCCAGCAGCTTGGGTCAGGAGGGGAGAACCCAGTACTTC
CASSLGQEGRTQYF
>.|.|16|TRBJ2-6|TRBV10-3
TGTGCCATCAGTGAGCACCCCAGGGCTGGGGCCAACGTCCTGACTTTC
CAISEHPRAGANVLTF
>once|.|12|TRBJ1-6|TRBV12-3/TRBV12-4
TGTGCCAGCACCTCCCGGGGTTCGGCCCTCCACTTT
CASTSRGSALHF
>.|.|14|TRBJ2-3|TRBV28
TGTGCCAGCAGACTCCCTGGAGTCACAGATACGCAGTATTTT
CASRLPGVTDTQYF
>.|.|16|TRBJ1-5|TRBV6-2/TRBV6-3
TGTGCCACCAGCCGCGGACGCAGGTCGGGCAATCAGCCCCAGCATTTT
CATSRGRRSGNQPQHF
>few|.|14|TRBJ2-3|TRBV21-1
TGTGCCAGGGGGGACAGGAAGAGTCCAGATACGCAGTATTTT
CARGDRKSPDTQYF
>.|.|16|TRBJ2-1|TRBV4-2
TGTGCCAGCAGCCAGTCGTCCGGTACCTCCTACAATGAGCAGTTCTTC
CASSQSSGTSYNEQFF
>once|.|13|TRBJ2-5|TRBV20-1
TGCAGTGCCCCCCACCGTTATCGCGAGACCCAGTACTTC
CSAPHRYRETQYF
>.|TRBD2|18|TRBJ2-1|TRBV19
TGTGCCAGTAGTAGACAGGGGCGGCTAGCGGGAGGGCGGTATGAGCAGTTCTTC
CASSRQGRLAGGRYEQFF
>few|TRBD1|14|TRBJ2-1|TRBV20-1
TGCAGTGCTAGAAGGGACAGGGGTTACAATGAGCAGTTCTTC
CSARRDRGYNEQFF
>.|TRBD1|18|TRBJ1-3|TRBV12-3/TRBV12-4
TGTGCCAGCAGTTCCTCCGGGACAGGAGACGGCATGGCAAACACCATATATTTT
CASSSSGTGDGMANTIYF
>few|TRBD1|16|TRBJ2-7|TRBV12-3/TRBV12-4
TGTGCCAGCACCCACTCGTCCGGGACAGCTACCTACGAGCAGTACTTC
CASTHSSGTATYEQYF
>.|.|16|TRBJ1-2|TRBV21-1
TGTGCCAGCAGCAAAAGGATCGGGGACTCTAACTATGGCTACACCTTC
CASSKRIGDSNYGYTF
>.|.|13|TRBJ1-2|TRBV20-1
TGCAGTGCTAGAATCCTAAGAAGCTATGGCTACACCTTC
CSARILRSYGYTF
>.|TRBD2|15|TRBJ2-3|TRBV20-1
TGCAGTGCTAGCCGACTAGCGGGGGCCTTTAAGGCGCAGTATTTT
CSASRLAGAFKAQYF
>.|.|13|TRBJ1-2|TRBV25-1
TGTGCCAGCAGTAAGACGGAACACTATGGCTACACCTTC
CASSKTEHYGYTF
>.|.|13|TRBJ1-6|TRBV3-1
TGTGCCAGCAGCCAGGGCCTAAGTGGACCCCTCCACTTT
CASSQGLSGPLHF
>few|TRBD1|14|TRBJ2-2|TRBV6-2/TRBV6-3
TGTGCCAGCAGTTACGGGACAGGGACCGGGGAGCTGTTTTTT
CASSYGTGTGELFF
>.|.|18|TRBJ1-1|TRBV3-1
TGTGCCAGCAGCCAAGAGTTGGCAGGGTTCGGCGTGAACACTGAAGCTTTCTTT
CASSQELAGFGVNTEAFF
>.|.|15|TRBJ1-5|TRBV7-2
TGTGCCAGCAGCTTAGATAGTCGGGGCAATCAGCCCCAGCATTTT
CASSLDSRGNQPQHF
>.|TRBD1|13|TRBJ1-2|TRBV20-1
TGCAGTGCCCTAGAGACAGGGAACTATGGCTACACCTTC
CSALETGNYGYTF
>few|.|13|TRBJ1-1|TRBV10-3
TGTGCCATCAGTGAGGACAGGAACACTGAAGCTTTCTTT
CAISEDRNTEAFF
>.|.|16|TRBJ2-3|TRBV12-3/TRBV12-4
TGTGCCAGCACCCGTGGGACCCTCGTATCCGCAGATACGGAATATTTT
CASTRGTLVSADTEYF
>few|.|14|TRBJ1-1|TRBV6-1
TGTGCCAGCAGTGGGCATTTACTCATTACTGAAGCTTTCTTT
CASSGHLLITEAFF
>.|.|15|TRBJ2-7|TRBV4-1
TGCGCCAGCAGCCGGAGCGGCTCCTTATACAATGAGCAGTACTTC
CASSRSGSLYNEQYF
>.|.|16|TRBJ2-3|TRBV7-2
TGTGCCAGCAGCTCCCAGACGGCTATAAGCACAGATACGCAGTATTTT
CASSSQTAISTDTQYF
>.|TRBD1|14|TRBJ1-1|TRBV29-1
TGCAGCGTTGAACGACAGGGTCGAAACACTGAAGCTTTCTTT
CSVERQGRNTEAFF
>.|.|14|TRBJ2-2|TRBV4-1
TGCGCCAGCAGCCAAGAGAGGGTCACCGGGGAGCTGTTTTTT
CASSQERVTGELFF
>few|TRBD1|15|TRBJ2-3|TRBV11-2
TGTGCCAGCAGCCTACAAGGGACAGGGTGGGATACGCAGTATTTT
CASSLQGTGWDTQYF
>.|.|15|TRBJ2-7|TRBV11-2
TGTGCCAGCAGCTTAGGGGGGGGCGTCTATAACGAGCAGTACTTC
CASSLGGGVYNEQYF
>few|.|11|TRBJ2-7|TRBV7-2
TGTGCCAGCAGGTTATACAATGAGCAGTACTTC
CASRLYNEQYF